A selection of T cell receptor beta chains follows, all from one sample in a study of blood T cell repertoires in COVID-19. Only in-frame clones appear in the TCRdb table, and some are missing; sequencing was by immunoSEQ multiplex PCR. The table has 270,000 or so clones, more than 65% seen once. Sequenced input: peripheral blood. The receptors come from a woman aged 18-35 years with acute or convalescent COVID-19. Each CDR3 is given with its conserved first and last residue. The order of the fields is D gene, J gene, V gene, clone size, CDR3 DNA, CDR3 protein. D genes are given only for firm matches. Size tells how often a clone was seen (once, few, many) or the class of an expanded clone, and some rows leave it out.

D gene: -; J gene: TRBJ2-7; V gene: TRBV12-3/TRBV12-4; clone size: -; CDR3 DNA: TGTGCCAGCAGTGGAGGGACTGGCGAGCAGTACTTC; CDR3 protein: CASSGGTGEQYF
D gene: -; J gene: TRBJ1-2; V gene: TRBV30; clone size: -; CDR3 DNA: TGTGCCACTCGGTCGGGGTGGGACTATGGCTACACCTTC; CDR3 protein: CATRSGWDYGYTF
D gene: -; J gene: TRBJ1-3; V gene: TRBV6-6; clone size: -; CDR3 DNA: TGTGCCAGCAGCCTCGTTGACACCATATATTTT; CDR3 protein: CASSLVDTIYF
D gene: -; J gene: TRBJ2-1; V gene: TRBV18; clone size: -; CDR3 DNA: TGTGCCAGCTCACCAGTGGTGGGAGTCCATAATGAGCAGTTCTTC; CDR3 protein: CASSPVVGVHNEQFF
D gene: TRBD2; J gene: TRBJ2-3; V gene: TRBV7-2; clone size: -; CDR3 DNA: TGTGCCAGCAGCTTAGCTCAATGGGCCTTGGGACTAGCGGGAGGGAGCACAGATACGCAGTATTTT; CDR3 protein: CASSLAQWALGLAGGSTDTQYF
D gene: -; J gene: TRBJ2-7; V gene: TRBV21-1; clone size: few; CDR3 DNA: TGTGCCAGCGCCTGCGGGACTAGCGTTGCCTACGAGCAGTACTTC; CDR3 protein: CASACGTSVAYEQYF
D gene: -; J gene: TRBJ1-1; V gene: TRBV2; clone size: -; CDR3 DNA: TGTGCCAGCCTACCCCGGGGGACCCCGAACACTGAAGCTTTCTTT; CDR3 protein: CASLPRGTPNTEAFF
D gene: TRBD2; J gene: TRBJ2-1; V gene: TRBV14; clone size: -; CDR3 DNA: TGTGCCAGCAGCCAATATGGACTAGTCCACAATGAGCAGTTCTTC; CDR3 protein: CASSQYGLVHNEQFF
D gene: TRBD1; J gene: TRBJ1-1; V gene: TRBV19; clone size: once; CDR3 DNA: TGTGCCAGTAGTAACCCCAGGGGGACAGGGGTAACTGAAGCTTTCTTT; CDR3 protein: CASSNPRGTGVTEAFF
D gene: TRBD1; J gene: TRBJ2-2; V gene: TRBV27; clone size: -; CDR3 DNA: TGTGCCAGCAGCCCGACAGGGGGCGTTTACACCGGGGAGCTGTTTTTT; CDR3 protein: CASSPTGGVYTGELFF
D gene: -; J gene: TRBJ1-4; V gene: TRBV4-1; clone size: -; CDR3 DNA: TGCGCCAGCAGTCCAGGGGTCCTTAATGAAAAACTGTTTTTT; CDR3 protein: CASSPGVLNEKLFF
D gene: TRBD1; J gene: TRBJ1-1; V gene: TRBV25-1; clone size: -; CDR3 DNA: TGTGCCAGCAGTTCGACAGGGTGGGTCGCTGAAGCTTTCTTT; CDR3 protein: CASSSTGWVAEAFF
D gene: TRBD1; J gene: TRBJ1-2; V gene: TRBV2; clone size: -; CDR3 DNA: TGTGCCAGCAGTGAGACAGGGGCACCGGCTAACTATGGCTACACCTTC; CDR3 protein: CASSETGAPANYGYTF
D gene: -; J gene: TRBJ2-5; V gene: TRBV7-3; clone size: -; CDR3 DNA: TGTGCCAGCAGCTTCAAAGCCGGGACTGGGGAGACCCAGTACTTC; CDR3 protein: CASSFKAGTGETQYF
D gene: -; J gene: TRBJ1-3; V gene: TRBV6-2/TRBV6-3; clone size: -; CDR3 DNA: TGTGCCAGCAGCCATACCTTACAGGGAACTGGAAACACCATATATTTT; CDR3 protein: CASSHTLQGTGNTIYF
D gene: -; J gene: TRBJ2-7; V gene: TRBV7-2; clone size: few; CDR3 DNA: TGTGCCAGCAGCTTTAACAGGGCCTCCTACGAGCAGTACTTC; CDR3 protein: CASSFNRASYEQYF
D gene: -; J gene: TRBJ2-6; V gene: TRBV9; clone size: -; CDR3 DNA: TGTGCCAGCAGCGTAGCTACCCGGTCAGGCTCTGGGGCCAACGTCCTGACTTTC; CDR3 protein: CASSVATRSGSGANVLTF
D gene: TRBD1; J gene: TRBJ2-7; V gene: TRBV6-5; clone size: -; CDR3 DNA: TGTGCCAGCAGTTACTCGAACAGGGGGTCCTACGAGCAGTACTTC; CDR3 protein: CASSYSNRGSYEQYF
D gene: -; J gene: TRBJ2-1; V gene: TRBV3-1/TRBV3-2; clone size: -; CDR3 DNA: TGTGCCAGCAGCCAAGAGGAGGGACGAGTCGGGTCCTACAATGAGCAGTTCTTC; CDR3 protein: CASSQEEGRVGSYNEQFF
D gene: TRBD1; J gene: TRBJ1-2; V gene: TRBV25-1; clone size: -; CDR3 DNA: TGTGCCAGCAGTCCGGGGACAGGGGGTTATAACTATGGCTACACCTTC; CDR3 protein: CASSPGTGGYNYGYTF
D gene: -; J gene: TRBJ2-3; V gene: TRBV19; clone size: -; CDR3 DNA: TGTGCCAGTAGAGGGGACTTGACTAGCACAGATACGCAGTATTTT; CDR3 protein: CASRGDLTSTDTQYF
D gene: TRBD2; J gene: TRBJ2-3; V gene: TRBV9; clone size: -; CDR3 DNA: TGTGCCAGCAGCCCAGGACTAGCGGCCAACCCACGCGCCGATACGCAGTATTTT; CDR3 protein: CASSPGLAANPRADTQYF
D gene: -; J gene: TRBJ2-1; V gene: TRBV28; clone size: -; CDR3 DNA: TGTGCCAGCAGCCACAGGATTCTACCCTACAATGAGCAGTTCTTC; CDR3 protein: CASSHRILPYNEQFF
D gene: TRBD2; J gene: TRBJ2-1; V gene: TRBV24-1; clone size: -; CDR3 DNA: TGTGCCACGAGCCGGGGACTAGCGGGAGGTGATGAGCAGTTCTTC; CDR3 protein: CATSRGLAGGDEQFF
D gene: -; J gene: TRBJ1-2; V gene: TRBV3-1/TRBV3-2; clone size: -; CDR3 DNA: TGTGCCAGCAGTCAAAGAACCATTCGAGGAGGCTACACCTTC; CDR3 protein: CASSQRTIRGGYTF
D gene: -; J gene: TRBJ2-7; V gene: TRBV19; clone size: -; CDR3 DNA: TGTGCCAGTAGCGTGGGCAGCTCCTACGAGCAGTACTTC; CDR3 protein: CASSVGSSYEQYF
D gene: -; J gene: TRBJ1-1; V gene: TRBV11-2; clone size: -; CDR3 DNA: TGTGCCAGCAGCTTAGGGACTAGGACTGAAGCTTTCTTT; CDR3 protein: CASSLGTRTEAFF
D gene: -; J gene: TRBJ2-1; V gene: TRBV29-1; clone size: -; CDR3 DNA: TGCAGCGTTGGTTGGAGGGAATTTGGTGAGCAGTTCTTC; CDR3 protein: CSVGWREFGEQFF
D gene: -; J gene: TRBJ1-5; V gene: TRBV19; clone size: -; CDR3 DNA: TGTGCCAGTAGTAGGGGCAGGGTTAGTGGATATAGCAATCAGCCCCAGCATTTT; CDR3 protein: CASSRGRVSGYSNQPQHF
D gene: TRBD2; J gene: TRBJ2-2; V gene: TRBV20-1; clone size: -; CDR3 DNA: TGCAGTGCTAGTAGGGGACTAGCGCTGTTGACGACCGGGGAGCTGTTTTTT; CDR3 protein: CSASRGLALLTTGELFF
D gene: TRBD2; J gene: TRBJ2-7; V gene: TRBV29-1; clone size: -; CDR3 DNA: TGCAGCGTTGGGGGCGGGAGCAGCTACGAGCAGTACTTC; CDR3 protein: CSVGGGSSYEQYF
D gene: -; J gene: TRBJ1-1; V gene: TRBV6-5; clone size: -; CDR3 DNA: TGTGCCAGCAGGCTTAGTAGGGGCACTGAAGCTTTCTTT; CDR3 protein: CASRLSRGTEAFF
D gene: TRBD1; J gene: TRBJ1-2; V gene: TRBV7-9; clone size: -; CDR3 DNA: TGTGCCAGCAGCTTAGCGACAGGGAATGGCTACACCTTC; CDR3 protein: CASSLATGNGYTF
D gene: TRBD2; J gene: TRBJ2-5; V gene: TRBV29-1; clone size: -; CDR3 DNA: TGCAGCGTTTTCCTAGCGGGATATAATCAAGAGACCCAGTACTTC; CDR3 protein: CSVFLAGYNQETQYF
D gene: TRBD2; J gene: TRBJ2-1; V gene: TRBV9; clone size: few; CDR3 DNA: TGTGCCAGCAGCCCCACTAGCGGGAGGGCCAAAAGCAATGAGCAGTTCTTC; CDR3 protein: CASSPTSGRAKSNEQFF
D gene: TRBD1; J gene: TRBJ1-5; V gene: TRBV15; clone size: -; CDR3 DNA: TGTGCCACCAGGGAGACAGGGGGCACAGTAGGGAGCAATCAGCCCCAGCATTTT; CDR3 protein: CATRETGGTVGSNQPQHF
D gene: TRBD2; J gene: TRBJ2-3; V gene: TRBV30; clone size: few; CDR3 DNA: TGTGCCTGGAACTTAGCGGGAGGCGGGGATACGCAGTATTTT; CDR3 protein: CAWNLAGGGDTQYF
D gene: TRBD2; J gene: TRBJ2-3; V gene: TRBV5-1; clone size: -; CDR3 DNA: TGCGCCAGCAGCTTCGGGACTACCCCCGATACGCAGTATTTT; CDR3 protein: CASSFGTTPDTQYF
D gene: -; J gene: TRBJ1-6; V gene: TRBV4-1; clone size: -; CDR3 DNA: TGCGCCAGCAGCCAAGATCTCACGGACAGCAGCTCCTATAATTCACCCCTCCACTTT; CDR3 protein: CASSQDLTDSSSYNSPLHF
D gene: TRBD2; J gene: TRBJ2-7; V gene: TRBV7-2; clone size: -; CDR3 DNA: TGTGCCAGCAGCTTAGTGTCCGGGCGGGAGGTCAACGAGCAGTACTTC; CDR3 protein: CASSLVSGREVNEQYF
D gene: -; J gene: TRBJ2-3; V gene: TRBV28; clone size: -; CDR3 DNA: TGTGCCTGCCAGAAGGGGGGGACAGATACGCAGTATTTT; CDR3 protein: CACQKGGTDTQYF
D gene: -; J gene: TRBJ2-7; V gene: TRBV7-2; clone size: -; CDR3 DNA: TGTGCCAGCAGCTTAAGTACGGGAGTCCGGGAGCAGTACTTC; CDR3 protein: CASSLSTGVREQYF
D gene: -; J gene: TRBJ2-2; V gene: TRBV18; clone size: many; CDR3 DNA: TGTGCCAGCTCACCCAGGACAGAAAACACCGGGGAGCTGTTTTTT; CDR3 protein: CASSPRTENTGELFF
D gene: TRBD2; J gene: TRBJ2-1; V gene: TRBV27; clone size: once; CDR3 DNA: TGTGCCAGCAGTTTAAATCTAGCGGGAGGGCCAGGTGAGCAGTTCTTC; CDR3 protein: CASSLNLAGGPGEQFF
D gene: TRBD1; J gene: TRBJ2-1; V gene: TRBV20-1; clone size: -; CDR3 DNA: TGCAGTGCTAGTCCGGGGACAGGCCCTTCCTACAATGAGCAGTTCTTC; CDR3 protein: CSASPGTGPSYNEQFF
D gene: TRBD2; J gene: TRBJ2-1; V gene: TRBV4-1; clone size: -; CDR3 DNA: TGCGCCAGCAGCCGGATAAAGGTCGAGCGGGGCATCTCCTACAATGAGCAGTTCTTC; CDR3 protein: CASSRIKVERGISYNEQFF
D gene: TRBD1; J gene: TRBJ1-4; V gene: TRBV5-8; clone size: once; CDR3 DNA: TGTGCCAGCAGCTCAGGACAGGGGACTAATGAAAAACTGTTTTTT; CDR3 protein: CASSSGQGTNEKLFF